This T cell receptor (beta chain) was sequenced in a study of T cells in localized non-small cell lung cancer. Clones were sequenced by immunoSEQ multiplex PCR, and TCRdb holds only the in-frame ones, with some missing. Of 20,000 to 25,000 clones listed, about 90% are singletons. J lost 4 bases, V lost 1 base, and 13 bases had no gene match. Germline V gives CDR1 SGHNT, CDR2 YENEEA. CDR3 length: 18 residues. The rearrangement uses TRBV11-3 and TRBJ1-1; the match to TRBD1 covers 9 bases. This clonotype originated in a male donor aged 60 or over with stage I squamous cell lung carcinoma. The starting material was peripheral blood, obtained before any cancer treatment. The CDR3 DNA reads as TGTGCCAGCAGCTTAGTCCTCACCGGGACAGGGACCTTCACTGAAGCTTTCTTT. Translation gives CASSLVLTGTGTFTEAFF.